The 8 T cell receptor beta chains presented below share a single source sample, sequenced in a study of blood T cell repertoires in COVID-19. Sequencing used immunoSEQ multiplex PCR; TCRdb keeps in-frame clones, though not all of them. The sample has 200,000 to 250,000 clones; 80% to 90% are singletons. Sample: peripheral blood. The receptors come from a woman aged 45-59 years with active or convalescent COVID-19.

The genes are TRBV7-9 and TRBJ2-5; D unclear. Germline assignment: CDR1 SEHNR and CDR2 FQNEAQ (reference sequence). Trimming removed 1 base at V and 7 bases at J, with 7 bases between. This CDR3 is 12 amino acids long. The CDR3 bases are TGTGCCAGCAGCTTAGGAGATGGGACCCAGTACTTC. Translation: CASSLGDGTQYF. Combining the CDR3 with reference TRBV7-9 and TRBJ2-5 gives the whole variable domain DTGVSQNPRHKITKRGQNVTFRCDPISEHNRLYWYRQTLGQGPEFLTYFQNEAQLEKSRLLSDRFSAERPKGSFSTLEIQRTEQGDSAMYLCASSLGDGTQYFGPGTRLLVL.

The chain's CDR3 is CASTSPGQGAGGYTF. The DNA of the CDR3 is TGCGCCAGCACCTCCCCGGGACAGGGGGCGGGTGGCTACACCTTC. V is TRBV5-1 and J is TRBJ1-2; 12 bases map to TRBD1. The CDR3 length is 15 residues. V lost 6 bases and J lost 7; bases outside the gene matches: 10. Germline-derived CDR1 and CDR2 are SGHRS and YFSETQ.

CDR3 in amino acids: CASSRRSRLTSGQETQYF. CDR3 in DNA: TGTGCCAGCAGCCGACGATCCCGCCTGACTAGCGGCCAAGAGACCCAGTACTTC. J is TRBJ2-5 and V is TRBV7-6; 9 bases fit TRBD2. The ends lost 5 bases at V and 1 base at J; junction bases unmatched: 14. CDR1 and CDR2 (germline): SGHVS, FNYEAQ. This CDR3 spans 18 amino acids.

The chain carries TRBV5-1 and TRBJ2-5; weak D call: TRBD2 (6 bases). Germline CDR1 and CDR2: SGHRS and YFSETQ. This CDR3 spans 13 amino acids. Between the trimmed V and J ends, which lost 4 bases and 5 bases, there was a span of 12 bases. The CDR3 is CASSGQSGETQYF. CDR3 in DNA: TGCGCCAGCAGCGGCCAGAGCGGGGAGACCCAGTACTTC.

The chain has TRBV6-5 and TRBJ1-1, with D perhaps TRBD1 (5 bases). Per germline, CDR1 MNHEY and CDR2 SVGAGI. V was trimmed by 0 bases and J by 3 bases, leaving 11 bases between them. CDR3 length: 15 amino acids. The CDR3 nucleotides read TGTGCCAGCAGTTACTCGATTGGGGCATACACTGAAGCTTTCTTT. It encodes CASSYSIGAYTEAFF.

The CDR3 DNA follows: TGTGCCAGCAGTCCTCCAGGTGGGACATACAATGAGCAGTTCTTC. As protein: CASSPPGGTYNEQFF. This sequence joins TRBV28 and TRBJ2-1; tentative D call: TRBD1 (6 bases). Germline lookup yields CDR1 MDHEN and CDR2 SYDVKM. This CDR3 has 15 residues. Trimming cost V 5 bases and J 4 bases, with 15 bases left between them.

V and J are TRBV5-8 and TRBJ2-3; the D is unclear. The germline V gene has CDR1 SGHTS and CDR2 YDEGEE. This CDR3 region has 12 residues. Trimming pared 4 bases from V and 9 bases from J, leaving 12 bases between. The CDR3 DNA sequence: TGTGCCAGCAGCCCACAGAGCTCCACGCAGTATTTT. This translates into CASSPQSSTQYF.

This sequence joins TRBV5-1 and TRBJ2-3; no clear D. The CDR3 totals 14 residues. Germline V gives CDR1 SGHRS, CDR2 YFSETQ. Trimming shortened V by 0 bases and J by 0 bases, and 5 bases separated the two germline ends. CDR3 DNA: TGCGCCAGCAGCTTGGTGGGCAGCACAGATACGCAGTATTTT. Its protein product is CASSLVGSTDTQYF. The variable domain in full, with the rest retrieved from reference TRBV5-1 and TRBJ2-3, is KAGVTQTPRYLIKTRGQQVTLSCSPISGHRSVSWYQQTPGQGLQFLFEYFSETQRNKGNFPGRFSGRQFSNSRSEMNVSTLELGDSALYLCASSLVGSTDTQYFGPGTRLTVL.